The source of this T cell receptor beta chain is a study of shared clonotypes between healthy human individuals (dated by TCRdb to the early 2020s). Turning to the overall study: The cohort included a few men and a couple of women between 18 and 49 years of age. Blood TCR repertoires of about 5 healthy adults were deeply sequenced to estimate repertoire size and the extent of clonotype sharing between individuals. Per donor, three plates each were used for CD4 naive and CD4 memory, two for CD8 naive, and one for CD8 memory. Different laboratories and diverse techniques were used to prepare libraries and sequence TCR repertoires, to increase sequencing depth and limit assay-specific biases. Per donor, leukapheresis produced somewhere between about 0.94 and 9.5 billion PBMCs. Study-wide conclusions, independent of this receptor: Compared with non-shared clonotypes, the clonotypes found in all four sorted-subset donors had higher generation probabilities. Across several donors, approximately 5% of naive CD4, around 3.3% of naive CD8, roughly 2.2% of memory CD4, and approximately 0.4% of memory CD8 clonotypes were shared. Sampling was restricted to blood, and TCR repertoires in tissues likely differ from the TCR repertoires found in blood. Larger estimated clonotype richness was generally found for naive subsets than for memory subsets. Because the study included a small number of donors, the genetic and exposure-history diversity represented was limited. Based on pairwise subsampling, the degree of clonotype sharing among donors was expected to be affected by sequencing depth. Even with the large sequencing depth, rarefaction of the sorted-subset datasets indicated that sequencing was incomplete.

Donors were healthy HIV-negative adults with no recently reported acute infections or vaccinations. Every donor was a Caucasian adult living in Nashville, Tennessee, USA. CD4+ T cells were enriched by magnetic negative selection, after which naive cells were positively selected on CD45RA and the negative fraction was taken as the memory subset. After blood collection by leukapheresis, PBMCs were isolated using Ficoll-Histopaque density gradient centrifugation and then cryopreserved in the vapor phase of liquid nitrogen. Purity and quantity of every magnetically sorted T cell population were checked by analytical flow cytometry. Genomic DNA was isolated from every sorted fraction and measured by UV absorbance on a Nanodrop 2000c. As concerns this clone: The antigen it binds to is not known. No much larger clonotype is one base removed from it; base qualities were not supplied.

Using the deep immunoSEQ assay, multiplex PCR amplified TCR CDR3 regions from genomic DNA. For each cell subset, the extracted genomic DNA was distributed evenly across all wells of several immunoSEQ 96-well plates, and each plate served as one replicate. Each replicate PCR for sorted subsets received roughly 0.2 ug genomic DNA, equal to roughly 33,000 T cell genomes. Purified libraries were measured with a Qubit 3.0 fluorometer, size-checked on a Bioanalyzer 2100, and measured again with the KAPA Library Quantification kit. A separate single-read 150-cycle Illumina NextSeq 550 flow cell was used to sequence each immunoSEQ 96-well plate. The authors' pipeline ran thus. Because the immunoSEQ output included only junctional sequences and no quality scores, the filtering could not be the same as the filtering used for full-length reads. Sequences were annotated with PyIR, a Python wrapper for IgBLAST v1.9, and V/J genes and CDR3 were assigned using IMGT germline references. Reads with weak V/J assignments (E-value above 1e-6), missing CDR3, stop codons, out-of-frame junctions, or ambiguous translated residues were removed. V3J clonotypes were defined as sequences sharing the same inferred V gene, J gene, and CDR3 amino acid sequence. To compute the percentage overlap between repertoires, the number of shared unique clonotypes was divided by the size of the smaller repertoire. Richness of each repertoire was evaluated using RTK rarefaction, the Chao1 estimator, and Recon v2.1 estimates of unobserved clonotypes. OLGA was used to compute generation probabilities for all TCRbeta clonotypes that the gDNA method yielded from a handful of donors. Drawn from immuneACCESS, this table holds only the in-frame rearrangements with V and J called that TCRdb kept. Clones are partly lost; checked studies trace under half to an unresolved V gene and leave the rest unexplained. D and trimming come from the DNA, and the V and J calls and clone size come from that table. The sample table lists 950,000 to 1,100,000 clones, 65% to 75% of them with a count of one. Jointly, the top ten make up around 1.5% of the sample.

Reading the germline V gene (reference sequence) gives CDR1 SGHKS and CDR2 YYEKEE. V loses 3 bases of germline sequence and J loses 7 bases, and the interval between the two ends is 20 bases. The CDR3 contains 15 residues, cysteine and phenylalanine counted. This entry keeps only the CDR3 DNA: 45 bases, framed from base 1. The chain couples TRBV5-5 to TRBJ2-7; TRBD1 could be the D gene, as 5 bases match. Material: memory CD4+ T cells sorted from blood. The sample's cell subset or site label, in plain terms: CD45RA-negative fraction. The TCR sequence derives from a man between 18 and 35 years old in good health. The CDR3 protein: CASSSTLSGMGEQYF. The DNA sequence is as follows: TGTGCCAGCAGCTCCACTTTATCAGGGATGGGGGAGCAGTACTTC.